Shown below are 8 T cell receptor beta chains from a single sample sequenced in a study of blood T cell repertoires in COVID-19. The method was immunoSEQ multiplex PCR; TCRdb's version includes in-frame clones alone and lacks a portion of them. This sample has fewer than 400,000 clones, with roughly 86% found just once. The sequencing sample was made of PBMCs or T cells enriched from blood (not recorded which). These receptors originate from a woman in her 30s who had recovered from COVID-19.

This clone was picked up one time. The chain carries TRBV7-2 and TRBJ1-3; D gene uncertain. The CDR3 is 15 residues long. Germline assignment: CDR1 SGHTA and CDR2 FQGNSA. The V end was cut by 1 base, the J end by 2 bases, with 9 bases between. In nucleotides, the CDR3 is TGTGCCAGCAGCTTAGTGGGCCTGGCTGGAAACACCATATATTTT. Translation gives CASSLVGLAGNTIYF.

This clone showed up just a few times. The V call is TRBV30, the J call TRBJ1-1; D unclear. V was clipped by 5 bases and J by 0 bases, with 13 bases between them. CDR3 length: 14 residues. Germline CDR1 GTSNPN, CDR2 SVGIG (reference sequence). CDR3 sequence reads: CAWGSGGLNTEAFF. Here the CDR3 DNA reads TGTGCCTGGGGATCGGGTGGGTTGAACACTGAAGCTTTCTTT.

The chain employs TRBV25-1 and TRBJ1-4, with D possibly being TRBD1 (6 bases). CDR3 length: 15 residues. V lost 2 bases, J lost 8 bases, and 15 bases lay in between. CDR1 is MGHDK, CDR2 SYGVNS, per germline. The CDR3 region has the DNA TGTGCCAGCAGTGAAGCGCGGGGGCTTGGGGAAAAACTGTTTTTT. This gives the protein CASSEARGLGEKLFF.

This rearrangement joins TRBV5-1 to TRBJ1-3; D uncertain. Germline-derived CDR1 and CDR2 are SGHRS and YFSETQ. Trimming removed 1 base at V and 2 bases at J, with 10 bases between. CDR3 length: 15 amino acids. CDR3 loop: CASSLTRETGNTIYF. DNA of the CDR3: TGCGCCAGCAGCTTGACTCGAGAGACTGGAAACACCATATATTTT.

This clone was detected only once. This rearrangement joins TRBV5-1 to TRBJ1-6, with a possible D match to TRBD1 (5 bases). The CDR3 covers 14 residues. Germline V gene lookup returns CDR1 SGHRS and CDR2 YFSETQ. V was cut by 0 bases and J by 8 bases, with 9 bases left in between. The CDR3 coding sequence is TGCGCCAGCAGCTTGGGACAGTGGGATTCACCCCTCCACTTT. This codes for CASSLGQWDSPLHF.

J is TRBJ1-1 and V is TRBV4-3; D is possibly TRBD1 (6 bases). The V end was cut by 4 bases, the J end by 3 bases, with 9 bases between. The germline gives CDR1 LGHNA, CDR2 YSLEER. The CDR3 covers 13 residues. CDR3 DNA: TGCGCCAGCAGCCCAAACAGGGACACTGAAGCTTTCTTT. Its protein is CASSPNRDTEAFF.

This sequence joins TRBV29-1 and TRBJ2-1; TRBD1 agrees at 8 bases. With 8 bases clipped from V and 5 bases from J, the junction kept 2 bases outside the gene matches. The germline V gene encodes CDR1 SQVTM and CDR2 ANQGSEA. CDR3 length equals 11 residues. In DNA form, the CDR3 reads TGCAGCCTGGACAGGGACAATGAGCAGTTCTTC. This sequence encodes CSLDRDNEQFF.

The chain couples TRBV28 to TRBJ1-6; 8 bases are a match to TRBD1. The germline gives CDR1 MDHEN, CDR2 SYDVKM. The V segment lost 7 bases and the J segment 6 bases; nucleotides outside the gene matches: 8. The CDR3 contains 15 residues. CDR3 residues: CASTLTGVGNSPLHF. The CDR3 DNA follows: TGTGCCAGCACTTTGACAGGGGTGGGTAATTCACCCCTCCACTTT.